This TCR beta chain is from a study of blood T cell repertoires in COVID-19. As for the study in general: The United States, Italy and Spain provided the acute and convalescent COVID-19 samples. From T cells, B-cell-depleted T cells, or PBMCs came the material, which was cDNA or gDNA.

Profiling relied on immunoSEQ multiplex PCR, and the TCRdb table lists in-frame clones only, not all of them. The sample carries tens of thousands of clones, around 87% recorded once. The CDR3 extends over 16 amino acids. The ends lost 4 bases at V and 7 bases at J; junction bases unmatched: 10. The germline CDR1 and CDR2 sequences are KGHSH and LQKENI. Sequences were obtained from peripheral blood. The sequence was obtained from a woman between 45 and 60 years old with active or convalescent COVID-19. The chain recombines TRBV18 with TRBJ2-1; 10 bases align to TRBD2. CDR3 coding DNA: TGTGCCAGCTCACGGACCCAAGCGGGGGGGCCGAATGAGCAGTTCTTC. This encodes CASSRTQAGGPNEQFF.